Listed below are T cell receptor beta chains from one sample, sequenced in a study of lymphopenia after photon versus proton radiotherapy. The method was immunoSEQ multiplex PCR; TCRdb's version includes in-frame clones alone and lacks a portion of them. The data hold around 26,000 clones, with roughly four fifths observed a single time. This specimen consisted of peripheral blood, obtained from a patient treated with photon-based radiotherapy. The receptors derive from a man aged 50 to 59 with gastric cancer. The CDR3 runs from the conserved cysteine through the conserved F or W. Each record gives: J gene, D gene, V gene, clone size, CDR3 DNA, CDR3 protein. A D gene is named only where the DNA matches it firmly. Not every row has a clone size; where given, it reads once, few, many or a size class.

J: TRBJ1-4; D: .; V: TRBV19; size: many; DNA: TGTGCCAGTAGTACGCAACAGTGGGAAAAACTGTTTTTT; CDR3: CASSTQQWEKLFF
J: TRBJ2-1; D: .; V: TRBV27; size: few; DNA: TGTGCCAGCAGTTTAGGGGTACGAGAGCAGTTCTTC; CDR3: CASSLGVREQFF
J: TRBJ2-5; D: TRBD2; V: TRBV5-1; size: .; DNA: TGCGCCAGCAGCTTGATAGCGGGGGGAGAGACCCAGTACTTC; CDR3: CASSLIAGGETQYF
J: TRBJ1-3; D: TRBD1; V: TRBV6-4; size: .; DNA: TGTGCCAGCAGTGACTCGGGACAGGGAAACACCATATATTTT; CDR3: CASSDSGQGNTIYF
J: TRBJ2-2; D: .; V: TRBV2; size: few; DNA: TGTGCCAGCAGTGCACACCCGAACACCGGGGAGCTGTTTTTT; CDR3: CASSAHPNTGELFF
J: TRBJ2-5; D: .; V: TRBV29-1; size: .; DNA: TGCAGCGTTGGACGACTCCAGGAGACCCAGTACTTC; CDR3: CSVGRLQETQYF
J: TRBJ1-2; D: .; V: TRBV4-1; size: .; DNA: TGCGCCAGCAGCCAAGAGGCAGGGGTGAACTATGGCTACACCTTC; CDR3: CASSQEAGVNYGYTF
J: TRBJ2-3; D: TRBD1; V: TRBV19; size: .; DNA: TGTGCCAGCCGCTGGGGACAGACTAGCACAGATACGCAGTATTTT; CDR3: CASRWGQTSTDTQYF
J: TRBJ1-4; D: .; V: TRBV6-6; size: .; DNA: TGTGCCAGCAAACGGTCAACTAATGAAAAACTGTTTTTT; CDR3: CASKRSTNEKLFF
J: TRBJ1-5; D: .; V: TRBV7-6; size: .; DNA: TGTGCCAGCAGCTTACCAAGTCAGCCCCAGCATTTT; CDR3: CASSLPSQPQHF
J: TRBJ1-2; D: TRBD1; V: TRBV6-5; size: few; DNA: TGTGCCAGCAGTAATAAAGGACAGGGCCTGTATGGCTACACCTTC; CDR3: CASSNKGQGLYGYTF
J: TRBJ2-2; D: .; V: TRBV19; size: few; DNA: TGTGCCAGTAGTATGGCACAGACAAACACCGGGGAGCTGTTTTTT; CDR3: CASSMAQTNTGELFF
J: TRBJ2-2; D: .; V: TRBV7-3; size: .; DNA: TGTGCCAGCGGCAGCGCGAACACCGGGGAGCTGTTTTTT; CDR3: CASGSANTGELFF
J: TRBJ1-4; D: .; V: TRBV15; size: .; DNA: TGTGCCACCAGCATCCCGGGCGCAACTAATGAAAAACTGTTTTTT; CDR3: CATSIPGATNEKLFF
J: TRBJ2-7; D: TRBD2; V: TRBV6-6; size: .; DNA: TGTGCCAGCAGTCTAACTAGCGGGGGGGCCCTGGAGCAGTACTTC; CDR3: CASSLTSGGALEQYF
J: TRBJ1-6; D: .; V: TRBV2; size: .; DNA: TGTGCCAGCCAAGGACAACATAATTCACCCCTCCACTTT; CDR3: CASQGQHNSPLHF
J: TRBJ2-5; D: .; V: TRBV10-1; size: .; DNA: TGCGCCAGCAGTGAGTCTTGGTACCAAGAGACCCAGTACTTC; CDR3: CASSESWYQETQYF
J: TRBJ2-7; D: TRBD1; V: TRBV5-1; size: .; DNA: TGCGCCAGCAGCCCGGGACAGGGGGCCGACGAGCAGTACTTC; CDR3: CASSPGQGADEQYF
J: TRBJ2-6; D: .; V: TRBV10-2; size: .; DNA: TGCGCCAGCAGTGAGGCAGCTATGGGGGCCAACGTCCTGACTTTC; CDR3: CASSEAAMGANVLTF
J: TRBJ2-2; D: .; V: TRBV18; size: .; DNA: TGTGCCAGCTCACCCAACACCGGGGAGCTGTTTTTT; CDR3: CASSPNTGELFF
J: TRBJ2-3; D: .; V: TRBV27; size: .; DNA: TGTGCCAGCAGTCCAGTAGCAGGCGGGGGCGCAGATACGCAGTATTTT; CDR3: CASSPVAGGGADTQYF
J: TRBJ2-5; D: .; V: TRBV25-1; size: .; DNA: TGTGCCAGCAGTGAGATGAGTGGGCCGGGGACCCAGTACTTC; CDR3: CASSEMSGPGTQYF
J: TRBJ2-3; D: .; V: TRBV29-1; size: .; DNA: TGCAGCGGGCTCCCCTCCACAGATACGCAGTATTTT; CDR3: CSGLPSTDTQYF
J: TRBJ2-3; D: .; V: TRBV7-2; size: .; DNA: TGTGCCAGCAGCTTTTTGGGCAGAAGCACAGATACGCAGTATTTT; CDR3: CASSFLGRSTDTQYF
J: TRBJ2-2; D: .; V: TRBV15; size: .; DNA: TGTGCCACCAGCAGAGTCAAGAACACCGGGGAGCTGTTTTTT; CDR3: CATSRVKNTGELFF
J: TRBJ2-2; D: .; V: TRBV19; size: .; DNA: TGTGCCAGTAGTATCCGGGGGCGTCTCGGGGAGCTGTTTTTT; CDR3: CASSIRGRLGELFF
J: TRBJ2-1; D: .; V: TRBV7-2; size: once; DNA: TGTGCCAGCAGCTTACCGGTCCACAATGAGCAGTTCTTC; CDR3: CASSLPVHNEQFF
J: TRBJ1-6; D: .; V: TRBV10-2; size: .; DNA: TGCGCCAGCAGTGGGGGATCAGCACCTTATAATTCACCCCTCCACTTT; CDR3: CASSGGSAPYNSPLHF
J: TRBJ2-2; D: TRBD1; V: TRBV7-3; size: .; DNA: TGTGCCAGCAGCCCGGAGACAGGGGTCACCGGGGAGCTGTTTTTT; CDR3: CASSPETGVTGELFF
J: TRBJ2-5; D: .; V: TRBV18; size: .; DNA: TGTGCCAGCTCTCCCCGGCCGAGCTCTCAAGAGACCCAGTACTTC; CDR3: CASSPRPSSQETQYF
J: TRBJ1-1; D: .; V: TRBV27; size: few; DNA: TGTGCCAGCAGTTTTAGGGAGGGGTTGGGCACTGAAGCTTTCTTT; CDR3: CASSFREGLGTEAFF
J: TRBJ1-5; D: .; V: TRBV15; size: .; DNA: TGTGCCACCAGCAGAGATGATGATCAGCCCCAGCATTTT; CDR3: CATSRDDDQPQHF
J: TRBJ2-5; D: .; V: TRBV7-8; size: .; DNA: TGTGCCAGCAGCTTAGGATACCTGTCACAAGAGACCCAGTACTTC; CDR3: CASSLGYLSQETQYF
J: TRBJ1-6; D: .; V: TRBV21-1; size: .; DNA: TGTGCCAGCAGCAAAGGACAGTATAATTCACCCCTCCACTTT; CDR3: CASSKGQYNSPLHF
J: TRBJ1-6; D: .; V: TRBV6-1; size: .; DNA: TGTGCCAGCAGTGAAAGGAGGACTTCACCCCTCCACTTT; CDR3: CASSERRTSPLHF
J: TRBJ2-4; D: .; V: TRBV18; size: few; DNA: TGTGCCAGCTCACCCGCAGCCAAAAACATTCAGTACTTC; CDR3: CASSPAAKNIQYF
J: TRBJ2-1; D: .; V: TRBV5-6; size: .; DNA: TGTGCCAGCAGCTTGGCCCACAGGGTAGTCCGACGGGACAATGAGCAGTTCTTC; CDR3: CASSLAHRVVRRDNEQFF
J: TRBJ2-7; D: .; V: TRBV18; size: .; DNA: TGTGCCAGCTCACTTTCCCCGGGCTACGAGCAGTACTTC; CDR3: CASSLSPGYEQYF
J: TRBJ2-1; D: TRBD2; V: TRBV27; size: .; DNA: TGTGCCAGCGGCGGGGGGGCCGGATACAATGAGCAGTTCTTC; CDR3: CASGGGAGYNEQFF
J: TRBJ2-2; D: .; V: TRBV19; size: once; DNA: TGTGCCAGTAGTATACAGGGCGGGGAGCTGTTTTTT; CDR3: CASSIQGGELFF
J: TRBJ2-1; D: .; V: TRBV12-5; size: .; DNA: TGTGCTAGTGGTTTATTTGGGGGGATCGGGAATGAGCAGTTCTTC; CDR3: CASGLFGGIGNEQFF
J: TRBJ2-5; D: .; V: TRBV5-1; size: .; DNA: TGCGCCAGCAGCTTGGAGGGGACAGAGACCCAGTACTTC; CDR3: CASSLEGTETQYF
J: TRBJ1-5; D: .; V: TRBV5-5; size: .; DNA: TGTGCCAGCAGCTTGGGAGTGCAGCCCCAGCATTTT; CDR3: CASSLGVQPQHF
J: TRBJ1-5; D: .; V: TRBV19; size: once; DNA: TGTGCCAGTAGTATGAGGGGGACGGGCAATCAGCCCCAGCATTTT; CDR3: CASSMRGTGNQPQHF
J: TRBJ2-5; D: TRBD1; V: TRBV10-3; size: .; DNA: TGTGCCACAGGGAACCTACAGGGGACACTGGAGACCCAGTACTTC; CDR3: CATGNLQGTLETQYF
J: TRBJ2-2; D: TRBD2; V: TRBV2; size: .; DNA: TGTGCCAGCAGTCCTAGCGGGGGCGGCACCGGGGAGCTGTTTTTT; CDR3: CASSPSGGGTGELFF
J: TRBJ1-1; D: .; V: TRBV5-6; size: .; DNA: TGTGCCAGCAGCAACGTCCTCAGGGGAGCTTTCTTT; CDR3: CASSNVLRGAFF
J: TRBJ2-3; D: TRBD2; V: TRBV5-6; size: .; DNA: TGTGCCAGCAGTCAAGCGGGGGGGAAAGATACGCAGTATTTT; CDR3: CASSQAGGKDTQYF